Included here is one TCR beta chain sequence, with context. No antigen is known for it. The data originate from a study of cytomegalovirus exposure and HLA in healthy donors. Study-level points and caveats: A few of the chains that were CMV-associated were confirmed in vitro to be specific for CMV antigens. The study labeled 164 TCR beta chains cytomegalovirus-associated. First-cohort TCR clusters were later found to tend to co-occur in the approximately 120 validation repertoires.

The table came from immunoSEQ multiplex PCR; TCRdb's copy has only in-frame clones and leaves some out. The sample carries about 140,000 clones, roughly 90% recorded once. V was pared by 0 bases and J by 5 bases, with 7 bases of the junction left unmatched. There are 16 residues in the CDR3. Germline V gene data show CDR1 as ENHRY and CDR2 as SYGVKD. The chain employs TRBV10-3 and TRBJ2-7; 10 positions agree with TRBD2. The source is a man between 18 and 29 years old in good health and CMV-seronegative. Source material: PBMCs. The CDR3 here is CAISESTLAGVHEQYF. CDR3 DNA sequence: TGTGCCATCAGTGAGTCTACCCTAGCGGGAGTTCACGAGCAGTACTTC.